This is a list of T cell receptor beta chains from one sample in a study of cytomegalovirus exposure and HLA in healthy donors. The method was immunoSEQ multiplex PCR; TCRdb's version includes in-frame clones alone and lacks a portion of them. The sample shows about 130,000 clones, 70% to 80% of them seen only once. The material sequenced was PBMCs. The receptors here all came from a woman aged 55-70 years in good health and CMV-seropositive. The CDR3 runs from the conserved cysteine through the conserved F or W. Each record gives: CDR3 protein, CDR3 DNA, clone size, V gene, D gene, J gene. A D gene is named only where the DNA matches it firmly. Expanded clones get a size class; other rows say once, few or many, or leave the size out.

CDR3: CASSPDRGRGNYGYTF; DNA: TGTGCCAGCAGCCCGGACAGGGGGCGGGGTAACTATGGCTACACCTTC; size: few; V: TRBV7-2; D: TRBD1; J: TRBJ1-2
CDR3: CASSLQGSGNTIYF; DNA: TGTGCCAGCAGTCTCCAGGGGAGTGGAAACACCATATATTTT; size: few; V: TRBV5-4; D: -; J: TRBJ1-3
CDR3: CASSQAMYSNQPQHF; DNA: TGTGCCAGCAGCCAGGCCATGTATAGCAATCAGCCCCAGCATTTT; size: -; V: TRBV4-2; D: -; J: TRBJ1-5
CDR3: CASSLLGANYGYTF; DNA: TGTGCCAGCAGCCTCCTGGGGGCGAACTATGGCTACACCTTC; size: -; V: TRBV27; D: -; J: TRBJ1-2
CDR3: CASRQTDTREAFF; DNA: TGTGCCAGCAGACAGACGGACACCCGTGAAGCTTTCTTT; size: few; V: TRBV7-3; D: -; J: TRBJ1-1
CDR3: CASRMGTDYEQYF; DNA: TGTGCCAGCAGGATGGGGACAGATTACGAGCAGTACTTC; size: -; V: TRBV6-1; D: TRBD1; J: TRBJ2-7
CDR3: CAISELDRGQGGYTF; DNA: TGTGCCATCAGTGAACTCGACAGGGGGCAGGGTGGCTACACCTTC; size: few; V: TRBV10-3; D: TRBD1; J: TRBJ1-2
CDR3: CATSRDRGGFYNEQFF; DNA: TGTGCCACCAGCAGAGATAGGGGGGGCTTCTACAATGAGCAGTTCTTC; size: -; V: TRBV15; D: -; J: TRBJ2-1
CDR3: CASSRGNSPLHF; DNA: TGCGCCAGCAGCAGGGGGAATTCACCCCTCCACTTT; size: -; V: TRBV5-1; D: -; J: TRBJ1-6
CDR3: CASSYPQGGYNEQFF; DNA: TGTGCCAGCAGTTACCCACAGGGGGGGTACAATGAGCAGTTCTTC; size: -; V: TRBV6-5; D: -; J: TRBJ2-1
CDR3: CASSPRDRGSNQPQHF; DNA: TGTGCCAGCAGCCCAAGGGACAGGGGTAGCAATCAGCCCCAGCATTTT; size: -; V: TRBV7-8; D: TRBD1; J: TRBJ1-5
CDR3: CASSVTSTETQYF; DNA: TGTGCCAGCAGCGTTACTAGCACAGAGACCCAGTACTTC; size: -; V: TRBV9; D: -; J: TRBJ2-5
CDR3: CASSFGTLAGELFF; DNA: TGTGCCAGCAGCTTTGGGACACTGGCCGGGGAGCTGTTTTTT; size: -; V: TRBV7-8; D: -; J: TRBJ2-2
CDR3: CASSPGQGWTYDGYTF; DNA: TGTGCCAGCAGCCCCGGACAGGGTTGGACCTATGATGGCTACACCTTC; size: -; V: TRBV9; D: TRBD1; J: TRBJ1-2
CDR3: CAISESEGELFF; DNA: TGTGCCATCAGTGAGTCAGAGGGGGAGCTGTTTTTT; size: few; V: TRBV10-3; D: -; J: TRBJ2-2
CDR3: CASSDRAGYGYTF; DNA: TGTGCCAGCAGCGACAGGGCTGGGTATGGCTACACCTTC; size: -; V: TRBV7-3; D: TRBD1; J: TRBJ1-2
CDR3: CASSLLTGQGLYGYTF; DNA: TGCGCCAGCAGCTTGTTAACAGGTCAGGGACTTTATGGCTACACCTTC; size: -; V: TRBV5-1; D: -; J: TRBJ1-2
CDR3: CASSSATGTGGGYGYTF; DNA: TGTGCCAGCAGCTCCGCAACCGGGACAGGGGGCGGCTATGGCTACACCTTC; size: -; V: TRBV7-3; D: TRBD1; J: TRBJ1-2
CDR3: CASSVGRGRLTETQYF; DNA: TGTGCCAGCAGCGTAGGGCGGGGCCGCCTGACGGAGACCCAGTACTTC; size: -; V: TRBV9; D: -; J: TRBJ2-5
CDR3: CASSPPLDRANTEAFF; DNA: TGTGCCAGCAGCCCCCCACTGGACAGGGCCAACACTGAAGCTTTCTTT; size: -; V: TRBV9; D: TRBD1; J: TRBJ1-1
CDR3: CASWTGQETQYF; DNA: TGCGCCAGCTGGACAGGGCAAGAGACCCAGTACTTC; size: -; V: TRBV5-1; D: TRBD1; J: TRBJ2-5
CDR3: CASSLGQNYEQYF; DNA: TGCGCCAGCAGTCTTGGACAGAACTACGAGCAGTACTTC; size: -; V: TRBV10-1; D: -; J: TRBJ2-7